This T cell receptor (beta chain) was documented in a study of cytotoxic CD8 clonotypes in ibrutinib-treated CLL (dated by TCRdb to the early 2020s). Background on the whole study: The cohort was composed of ten to eleven relapsed/refractory and about 15 treatment-naive patients; IGHV unmutated status was identified in some 17 patients. Cryopreserved peripheral blood mononuclear cells were collected at three points: before therapy, at response, and at either sustained remission or disease progression. Samples at response were collected after a median of about 11 months of treatment, with a range of about 6 to 36 months. An average of 255,043 productive templates and tens of thousands of productive rearrangements was obtained per sample. Partial responses were observed in some 24 patients and complete responses in 2; after a median follow-up of roughly 62 months, remission was maintained in roughly 14 patients and progression was observed in about twelve. Longitudinal samples were available for about 30% of the roughly 86 trial participants. Every remission and progressive disease sample was obtained while ibrutinib was still being received by the patients. Points the paper makes about the study in general: Lymph node repertoires were not examined, and the timing of sampling was not matched between patients in sustained remission and those whose disease progressed. Clonality rose at ibrutinib response, remained stable during sustained remission, and dropped back toward baseline at progression. Public clonotypes were found to be uncommon and were observed to contract or remain stable during treatment; the increase in clonality was shown to reflect expansion of private clonotypes at ibrutinib response. Baseline clonality exceeded that of age-matched healthy donors and correlated strongly with circulating CD8+ T-cell counts.

From the germline V gene, CDR1 is KGHSH and CDR2 is LQKENI. Trimming takes 6 bases off V and 3 bases off J; junction bases not matched to a gene: 11. CDR3 length: 15 amino acids, cysteine to phenylalanine. Only the CDR3 DNA stays, 45 bases, in frame from base 1. Note on this clone: Its antigen target is currently unknown. No base-level quality is on record; no much larger clone is a single base apart.

Each clonotype received, on average, about 10x coverage in deep resolution sequencing performed on a MiSeq, where the target depth lay between 1 in 1 million and 1 in 200,000 T cells. TCR beta libraries were generated with the immunoSEQ hsTCRB Kit. The authors processed their data as follows. The data were analyzed with ImmunoSEQ Analyzer and ImmunoSEQ Data Assistant, and V, D and J gene assignments followed IMGT definitions. Clonality, with values ranging from 0 to 1, was calculated as one minus the normalized Shannon entropy of productive rearrangement frequencies. Only overrepresented clonotypes making up at least 0.05% of each patient's repertoire were included in the public clonotype analysis. Thirteen age-matched healthy donor repertoires from immuneACCESS were used as controls for clonality. In TCRdb, the immuneACCESS table is reduced to in-frame sequences with V and J assigned. These tables do not hold every clone; where another copy was compared, an unresolved V gene accounts for under half, and the others remain unexplained. V, J and clone size derive from that table, while D and trimming were established from the DNA sequence. Across this sample there are 200,000 or so clones, with over 65% seen only once. The ten most abundant clones make up about 6% of the sample.

The time point label corresponds to: approximately 11 months on ibrutinib. For TCR beta library preparation, roughly 2 micrograms of genomic DNA were isolated from cryopreserved PBMCs. High-throughput TCR beta sequencing was performed on longitudinal blood samples from CLL patients receiving ibrutinib monotherapy. The patients took part in an open-label, single-center phase 2 trial of ibrutinib monotherapy. This sequence originates from a human donor with chronic lymphocytic leukemia. Material: PBMCs, obtained after 12 months of ibrutinib treatment. This sequence uses TRBV18 and TRBJ2-7, and 7 junctional nucleotides match TRBD1. The sequenced DNA: TGTGCCAGCTCGTCTAGTCAAGGGGGCCGCTACGAGCAGTACTTC. Its translation is CASSSSQGGRYEQYF.